The sample holds a few counts of the clone carrying this TCR beta chain. Its target is unknown. This entry is derived from a study of T cell responses to AZD1222 COVID-19 vaccine. Measured with immunoSEQ multiplex PCR; TCRdb has only the in-frame clones, and not every one. The table lists around 150,000 clones, roughly 92% of them singletons, with approximately 4.6% in the top ten. The CDR3 extends over 19 amino acids. Study-wide results and limits: Spike-wide vaccine-associated CD4 TCRs dominated at 160-218 and 743-854. There were repertoire samples only from the period after the peak T cell response.

Sequencing was performed on peripheral blood, taken 28 days after the second AZD1222 dose. The clonotype originates from an adult who received the AZD1222 COVID-19 vaccine. The rearrangement joins TRBV21-1 to TRBJ2-4; TRBD2, as called in the table, went unchecked against the DNA. TRBV21-1 represents a pseudogene. Here the CDR3 DNA reads TGTGCCAGCAGCGCCAGAAGATTCCGGGAGGGCCAATCCACAAACATTCAGTACTTC. Its translation is CASSARRFREGQSTNIQYF.